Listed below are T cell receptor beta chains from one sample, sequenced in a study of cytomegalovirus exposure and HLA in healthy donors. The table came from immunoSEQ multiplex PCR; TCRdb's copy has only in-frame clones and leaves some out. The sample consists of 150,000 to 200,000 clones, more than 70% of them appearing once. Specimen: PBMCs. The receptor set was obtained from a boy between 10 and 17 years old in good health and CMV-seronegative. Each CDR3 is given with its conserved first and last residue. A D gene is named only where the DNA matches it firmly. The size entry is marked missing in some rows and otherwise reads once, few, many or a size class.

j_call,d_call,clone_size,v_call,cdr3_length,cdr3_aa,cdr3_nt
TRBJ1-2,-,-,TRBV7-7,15,CASSLLHRSSYGYTF,TGTGCTAGCAGCTTATTGCACAGGAGCTCCTATGGCTACACCTTC
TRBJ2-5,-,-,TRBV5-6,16,CASSWGGPLSQETQYF,TGTGCCAGCAGCTGGGGCGGACCTTTAAGCCAAGAGACCCAGTACTTC
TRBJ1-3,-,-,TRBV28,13,CASSSGTMGTIYF,TGTGCCAGCAGTTCAGGGACAATGGGCACCATATATTTT
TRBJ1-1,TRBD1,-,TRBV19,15,CASRTQQGMTTEAFF,TGTGCCAGTAGGACCCAACAGGGGATGACCACTGAAGCTTTCTTT
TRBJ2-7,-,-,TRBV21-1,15,CASSKEGHLLDEQYF,TGTGCCAGCAGCAAAGAGGGACACCTCCTGGACGAGCAGTACTTC
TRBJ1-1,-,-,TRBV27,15,CASRKEPSLSSEAFF,TGTGCCAGCCGAAAAGAGCCATCCCTATCCTCTGAAGCTTTCTTT
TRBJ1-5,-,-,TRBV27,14,CASSLSQGRQPQHF,TGTGCCAGCAGTTTATCACAGGGACGACAGCCCCAGCATTTT
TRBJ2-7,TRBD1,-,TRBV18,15,CASSHPGQGVSEQYF,TGTGCCAGCTCACACCCGGGACAGGGGGTGTCTGAGCAGTACTTC
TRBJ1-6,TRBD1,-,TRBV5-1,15,CASSQGDRNNSPLHF,TGCGCCAGCAGCCAAGGGGACAGAAATAATTCACCCCTCCACTTT
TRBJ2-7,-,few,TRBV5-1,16,CASSPGLSGGDYEQYF,TGCGCCAGCAGCCCTGGACTGAGTGGCGGGGACTACGAGCAGTACTTC
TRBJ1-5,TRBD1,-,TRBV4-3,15,CASSQDGQGSQPQHF,TGCGCCAGCAGCCAGGATGGACAGGGCAGTCAGCCCCAGCATTTT
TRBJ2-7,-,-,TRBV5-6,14,CASSSRDKPYEQYF,TGTGCCAGCAGCAGCCGGGACAAGCCCTACGAGCAGTACTTC
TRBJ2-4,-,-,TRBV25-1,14,CASSEFSSGTNQYF,TGTGCCAGCAGTGAATTTAGTTCTGGGACAAATCAGTACTTC